The rows below give T cell receptor beta chains drawn from one sample of a study of cytomegalovirus exposure and HLA in healthy donors. The repertoire was sequenced with immunoSEQ multiplex PCR; TCRdb's copy has only in-frame clones and lacks some. This sample has about 200,000 clones; roughly 86% occur once, and the top ten carry more than 1.1%. Material: PBMCs. Receptors were obtained from a woman in her late teens or twenties in good health and CMV-seronegative. The CDR3 runs from the conserved cysteine through the conserved F or W. Each record gives: J gene, V gene, D gene, clone size, CDR3 protein, CDR3 DNA. A D gene is named only where the DNA matches it firmly. Some rows mark clone size as missing; the rest say once, few, many or name a class of expanded clone.

TRBJ1-1 TRBV15 TRBD1 . CATSGRTGGFMNTEAFF TGTGCCACCAGCGGCCGGACAGGGGGGTTTATGAACACTGAAGCTTTCTTT
TRBJ2-3 TRBV23-1 TRBD2 . CASSQGPGTKDTQYF TGCGCCAGCAGTCAGGGTCCTGGGACTAAAGATACGCAGTATTTT
TRBJ2-7 TRBV15 . . CATSRDPVGAASYEQYF TGTGCCACCAGCAGAGATCCAGTAGGGGCCGCGTCCTACGAGCAGTACTTC
TRBJ2-7 TRBV7-6 TRBD2 . CASSLGGTSGFYEQYF TGTGCCAGCAGCTTAGGGGGGACTAGCGGGTTCTACGAGCAGTACTTC
TRBJ2-1 TRBV12-5 . . CASGLVADYNEQFF TGTGCTAGTGGTTTGGTGGCAGACTACAATGAGCAGTTCTTC
TRBJ1-2 TRBV5-1 . . CASSLGGGTSYGYTF TGCGCCAGCAGCTTAGGTGGAGGGACCTCCTATGGCTACACCTTC
TRBJ2-6 TRBV7-2 TRBD1 . CATEGQAGANVLTF TGTGCCACCGAAGGACAGGCTGGGGCCAACGTCCTGACTTTC
TRBJ1-1 TRBV19 . . CASSISSGMNTEAFF TGTGCCAGTAGTATTAGCTCGGGAATGAACACTGAAGCTTTCTTT
TRBJ1-2 TRBV5-6 . . CASTSLTGGARAGYTF TGTGCCAGCACCTCCTTAACCGGGGGGGCGCGGGCTGGCTACACCTTC
TRBJ2-1 TRBV4-1 TRBD1 . CASSYPARGQGHNEQFF TGCGCCAGCAGCTACCCGGCGAGAGGACAGGGTCACAATGAGCAGTTCTTC
TRBJ1-5 TRBV2 . few CASSWAELGQPQHF TGTGCCAGCAGCTGGGCAGAACTGGGTCAGCCCCAGCATTTT
TRBJ2-5 TRBV20-1 . . CSARLRETQYF TGCAGTGCTAGACTACGCGAGACCCAGTACTTC
TRBJ2-7 TRBV11-2 . . CASRPGFVSTYEQYF TGTGCCAGCAGGCCAGGGTTCGTCTCAACCTACGAGCAGTACTTC
TRBJ2-1 TRBV7-8 TRBD1 . CASNRDRAASYNEQFF TGTGCCAGCAACAGAGACAGGGCTGCTTCCTACAATGAGCAGTTCTTC
TRBJ2-7 TRBV5-1 TRBD1 . CASSTPGGAGSEQYF TGCGCCAGCAGCACACCAGGGGGCGCGGGGTCCGAGCAGTACTTC
TRBJ1-1 TRBV5-4 . once CASSLVEGGTEAFF TGTGCCAGCAGCTTGGTAGAGGGGGGGACTGAAGCTTTCTTT
TRBJ1-4 TRBV10-3 . once CAISGNSYEKLFF TGTGCCATCAGTGGGAACAGCTACGAAAAACTGTTTTTT
TRBJ2-7 TRBV10-2 . . CASLSGSSYEQYF TGCGCCAGTCTCAGCGGAAGCTCCTACGAGCAGTACTTC
TRBJ1-5 TRBV11-2 . . CASSLVSGNNQPQHF TGTGCCAGCAGCTTAGTTTCGGGTAACAATCAGCCCCAGCATTTT
TRBJ1-5 TRBV4-1 TRBD1 once CASSQVRGRDRRGNQPQHF TGCGCCAGCAGCCAAGTGAGGGGCCGGGACAGAAGAGGGAATCAGCCCCAGCATTTT
TRBJ1-1 TRBV10-3 . . CAIRPGQKNTEAFF TGTGCCATCAGGCCAGGACAGAAGAACACTGAAGCTTTCTTT
TRBJ1-5 TRBV27 . . CASSLLGAGYSNQPQHF TGTGCCAGCAGTTTACTGGGGGCCGGGTATAGCAATCAGCCCCAGCATTTT
TRBJ1-1 TRBV30 TRBD1 . CAWSALNRGTEAFF TGTGCCTGGAGTGCCTTGAACAGGGGCACTGAAGCTTTCTTT
TRBJ1-1 TRBV4-1 . . CASSQDEAGAFF TGCGCCAGCAGCCAAGATGAGGCGGGAGCTTTCTTT
TRBJ1-6 TRBV5-1 TRBD1 . CASSPEGQGNSPLHF TGCGCCAGCAGCCCCGAGGGACAGGGAAATTCACCCCTCCACTTT
TRBJ1-4 TRBV20-1 . . CSARVEGKLFF TGCAGTGCTAGGGTGGAGGGAAAACTGTTTTTT
TRBJ2-2 TRBV5-1 . . CASRQTQGTGELFF TGCGCCAGCAGACAGACGCAGGGAACCGGGGAGCTGTTTTTT
TRBJ2-3 TRBV2 . . CASSEVLRNTQYF TGTGCCAGCAGTGAAGTACTGCGCAATACGCAGTATTTT
TRBJ2-7 TRBV6-6 . . CASRDSYEQYF TGTGCCAGCCGAGACAGTTACGAGCAGTACTTC
TRBJ1-2 TRBV18 TRBD1 . CASSRDRNPSNYGYTF TGTGCCAGCTCACGGGACAGGAACCCTTCTAACTATGGCTACACCTTC
TRBJ1-2 TRBV28 . . CASSRRGVDYGYTF TGTGCCAGCAGTCGCCGCGGGGTGGACTATGGCTACACCTTC
TRBJ2-7 TRBV2 TRBD1 . CASSEAGTVSYEQYF TGTGCCAGCAGTGAAGCGGGGACAGTGAGCTACGAGCAGTACTTC
TRBJ2-3 TRBV10-1 . . CASSEFGGTDTQYF TGCGCCAGCAGTGAGTTCGGGGGCACAGATACGCAGTATTTT
TRBJ2-1 TRBV7-9 . . CASSSDHRVGPNNEQFF TGTGCCAGCAGCTCTGACCACAGGGTTGGCCCCAACAATGAGCAGTTCTTC
TRBJ2-2 TRBV6-5 TRBD1 once CASSSWDSHYTGELFF TGTGCCAGCAGTTCATGGGACAGCCACTACACCGGGGAGCTGTTTTTT
TRBJ1-2 TRBV5-1 TRBD1 . CASSLVPGQGSTNYGYTF TGCGCCAGCAGCTTGGTCCCGGGACAGGGGAGTACTAACTATGGCTACACCTTC
TRBJ2-1 TRBV29-1 TRBD1 . CSVRLRDRALGEQFF TGCAGCGTTAGGTTGAGGGACAGGGCCTTAGGTGAGCAGTTCTTC
TRBJ2-1 TRBV10-2 TRBD2 . CASRTSGSNEQFF TGCGCCAGCAGGACTAGCGGGAGCAATGAGCAGTTCTTC
TRBJ2-6 TRBV5-4 . . CASTGYSGANVLTF TGTGCCAGCACGGGGTACTCTGGGGCCAACGTCCTGACTTTC
TRBJ2-5 TRBV4-2 . . CASSQDLDSETQYF TGTGCCAGCAGCCAAGATTTGGATAGCGAGACCCAGTACTTC